This record looks at one T cell receptor (beta chain) sequence and its context. The sample is drawn from a study of blood T cell repertoires in COVID-19. Turning to the study itself: The study drew acute and convalescent COVID-19 samples from the United States, Italy and Spain. PBMCs, B-cell-depleted T cells, or T cells provided the cDNA or gDNA that made up the material.

Germline V CDR1 and CDR2: SGHAT, FQNNGV. V lost 1 base to trimming and J lost 4 bases, with 13 bases between them. The CDR3 loop spans 15 amino acids. The authors' processing: Estimated nucleated cell counts came from reference gene primer amplification. Clones were sequenced by immunoSEQ multiplex PCR, and TCRdb holds only the in-frame ones, with some missing. Clone size and the V and J calls come from that table; the DNA yielded D and trimming. The sample yields 240,000 or so clones, around 85% seen once. Sample: peripheral blood. The source is a woman at least 80 years old with acute or convalescent COVID-19. The V gene is TRBV11-2, the J gene TRBJ1-1, with TRBD1 as a possible D gene (6 bases). The CDR3 loop reads CASSLVGGEVTEAFF. The CDR3 DNA reads as TGTGCCAGCAGCTTAGTAGGGGGGGAGGTCACTGAAGCTTTCTTT.